These 20 T cell receptor beta chains were all obtained from the same sample, sequenced in a study of cytomegalovirus exposure and HLA in healthy donors. With 60 Vbeta and 13 Jbeta primers, the PCR was carried out. The data were produced by immunoSEQ multiplex PCR, yet TCRdb's version contains in-frame clones alone and is incomplete. The table has about 210,000 clones, around 83% seen once; the top ten hold roughly 0.24%. The sample taken for sequencing was PBMCs. The receptors stem from a girl aged 2 to 9 in good health and CMV-seronegative.

This clone was counted between two and nine times. The chain links TRBV6-5 to TRBJ2-1; D perhaps matches TRBD1 (6 bases). Germline loops: CDR1 MNHEY, CDR2 SVGAGI. The length of the CDR3 is 15 residues. V lost 4 bases to trimming and J lost 7 bases, with 17 bases between them. CDR3 in DNA: TGTGCCAGCAGTTCGAGGGGGTTTGAGAAGAATGAGCAGTTCTTC. Its translation: CASSSRGFEKNEQFF.

The V and J genes are TRBV19 and TRBJ1-1; no clear D. CDR1 is LNHDA, CDR2 SQIVND, per germline (reference sequence). Trimming took off 7 bases at V and 1 base at J, with 13 bases between the two ends. The CDR3 contains 14 residues. The CDR3: CASTPGLANTEAFF. DNA for the CDR3: TGTGCCAGTACGCCCGGACTCGCGAACACTGAAGCTTTCTTT.

The V call is TRBV19, the J call TRBJ2-5; tentative D call: TRBD1 (6 bases). Germline CDR1 reads LNHDA; CDR2 reads SQIVND (reference sequence). The ends were cut back, 3 bases at V and 6 bases at J, with 17 bases in the middle. The CDR3 length is 15 residues. The DNA of the CDR3 is TGTGCCAGTAGTATCCAGAGGGGGTCGTCCCAGACCCAGTACTTC. This translates into CASSIQRGSSQTQYF.

This clone was picked up a small number of times. The rearrangement uses TRBV12-5 and TRBJ2-3, with D perhaps matching TRBD1 (6 bases). The CDR3 length is 19 residues. The germline V gene encodes CDR1 LGHNT and CDR2 FRNRAP. V was clipped by 1 base and J by 2 bases, with 22 bases between them. The CDR3 DNA is TGTGCTAGTGGTTTGGGCCCCCGACAGGCGCTTTATTTCACAGATACGCAGTATTTT. It specifies CASGLGPRQALYFTDTQYF.

This rearrangement joins TRBV7-9 to TRBJ2-7, with D possibly matching TRBD1 (5 bases). V lost 8 bases and J lost 2, with 7 bases in between. CDR1 is SEHNR and CDR2 is FQNEAQ in the germline V gene (reference sequence). This CDR3 spans 11 amino acids. The CDR3 region is CASQDTYEQYF. DNA for the CDR3: TGTGCCAGCCAGGACACCTACGAGCAGTACTTC.

CDR3 nucleotide sequence: TGTGCCATCAGTTCCGGGACAGGGGGATCTGTGCACACTGAAGCTTTCTTT. Its translation: CAISSGTGGSVHTEAFF. This sequence joins TRBV10-3 and TRBJ1-1, with 11 bases identical to TRBD1. Trimming removed 5 bases from V and 3 bases from J; junction bases left unmatched: 11. Looked up from germline, CDR1 is ENHRY and CDR2 is SYGVKD. CDR3 length equals 17 residues.

The chain employs TRBV18 and TRBJ2-7; 8 nucleotides align to TRBD2. The CDR3 has 13 residues. Per germline, CDR1 KGHSH and CDR2 LQKENI. The junction had 5 bases not matched to a gene; V was cut back by 3 bases and J by 7 bases. The CDR3 DNA sequence: TGTGCCAGCTCACCTCGGGAGGGGCTGGAGCAGTACTTC. It is translated as CASSPREGLEQYF.

The chain has TRBV9 and TRBJ2-5, with TRBD1 matching 7 bases. Germline CDR1 and CDR2: SGDLS and YYNGEE. V shed 3 bases and J 1 base; nucleotides not matched to a gene: 9. CDR3 length equals 16 residues. CDR3 amino acids: CASSEGHGTAQETQYF. DNA of the CDR3: TGTGCCAGCAGCGAGGGCCACGGGACAGCCCAAGAGACCCAGTACTTC.

The chain combines TRBV6-6 with TRBJ1-1; TRBD1 aligns across 7 bases. Germline V CDR1 and CDR2: MNHNY, SVGAGI (reference sequence). The CDR3 covers 16 residues. The J segment lost 1 base and the V segment lost 2 bases, leaving 7 bases of the junction unmatched. CDR3 region: CASSYRQGTRNTEAFF. In nucleotides, the CDR3 is TGTGCCAGCAGTTACAGACAGGGTACGAGGAACACTGAAGCTTTCTTT.

The J gene is TRBJ1-2, the V gene TRBV21-1; whether TRBD1, the table's D call, matches the DNA was not checked. TRBV21-1 is described as a pseudogene. The CDR3 is 14 residues long. The CDR3 DNA is TGTGCCAGCAGCAAGCCTGGGACAATGAATGGCTACACCTTC. This gives the protein CASSKPGTMNGYTF.

This clone was seen only a few times. V gene TRBV15 combines with J gene TRBJ1-1; 9 bases fit TRBD1. The CDR3 extends over 15 amino acids. The junction had 10 bases not matched to a gene; V was cut back by 3 bases and J by 8 bases. The germline V gene encodes CDR1 LNHNV and CDR2 YYDKDF (reference sequence). CDR3 residues: CATSSLQGAANEAFF. The CDR3 region has the DNA TGTGCCACCAGCAGCCTACAGGGGGCTGCCAACGAAGCTTTCTTT.

This sequence joins TRBV16 and TRBJ2-7; D may be TRBD2 (5 bases). Trimming removed 4 bases from V and 7 bases from J, with 17 bases in between. The CDR3 totals 14 residues. Germline V gives CDR1 KGHSY, CDR2 FQNENV. The CDR3 loop is CASSPDGRRREQYF. The CDR3 DNA follows: TGTGCCAGCAGCCCGGATGGCAGGAGGAGAGAGCAGTACTTC.

This clone has more than one count but fewer than ten. The V gene is TRBV5-1, the J gene TRBJ1-4; D is uncertain. The V end lost 0 bases, the J end lost 5 bases, and 11 bases lay between the germline ends. The CDR3 loop spans 15 amino acids. Per the germline V gene, CDR1 is SGHRS and CDR2 is YFSETQ. The CDR3 bases are TGCGCCAGCAGCTTGGGAGGCCAACCCAATGAAAAACTGTTTTTT. Protein sequence: CASSLGGQPNEKLFF.

This clone has a single count. Other DNA sequences in this specimen translate into the identical CDR3. The J gene is TRBJ1-1, the V gene TRBV6-6; 8 nucleotides match TRBD1. The ends lost 4 bases at V and 4 bases at J; junction bases unmatched: 11. CDR3 length: 16 residues. Germline values: CDR1 MNHNY, CDR2 SVGAGI (reference sequence). CDR3: CASSFTHRGRGTEAFF. CDR3 in DNA: TGTGCCAGCAGTTTCACACACAGGGGGAGAGGCACTGAAGCTTTCTTT.

The V gene is TRBV18, the J gene TRBJ1-5, with 7 positions matching TRBD1. From germline, CDR1 is KGHSH and CDR2 LQKENI. Losses at the gene ends were 5 bases for V and 2 bases for J; bases not matched to a gene: 0. The CDR3 extends over 13 amino acids. The CDR3 sequence: CASSDRGNQPQHF. The CDR3 DNA reads as TGTGCCAGCTCAGACAGGGGCAATCAGCCCCAGCATTTT.

The chain employs TRBV21-1 and TRBJ2-7; the DNA was not used to check the table's D call, TRBD2. TRBV21-1 is deemed a pseudogene. The CDR3 sequence is 15 residues long. The CDR3 nucleotides read TGTGCCAGCAGCAAACGGCGGGGGGGACCATACGAGCAGTACTTC. Its translation is CASSKRRGGPYEQYF.

V gene TRBV6-5 combines with J gene TRBJ2-7; D is perhaps TRBD1 (6 bases). The germline CDR1 and CDR2 sequences are MNHEY and SVGAGI. This CDR3 region has 14 residues. The V end lost 7 bases, the J end lost 3 bases, and 16 bases lay between the germline ends. CDR3 nucleotide sequence: TGTGCCAGCACTCCGACAGGCCAGCTCTACGAGCAGTACTTC. As protein: CASTPTGQLYEQYF.

V usage is TRBV5-4 and J usage is TRBJ2-1; 10 bases are a match to TRBD2. Germline assignment: CDR1 SGHNT and CDR2 YYREEE (reference sequence). V lost 0 bases and J lost 5; bases outside the gene matches: 2. This CDR3 region has 15 residues. As DNA, the CDR3 is TGTGCCAGCAGCTTGGTACTAGCGGGGAACAATGAGCAGTTCTTC. Encoded protein: CASSLVLAGNNEQFF. Together with reference TRBV5-4 and TRBJ2-1, the CDR3 gives the full variable domain: ETGVTQSPTHLIKTRGQQVTLRCSSQSGHNTVSWYQQALGQGPQFIFQYYREEENGRGNFPPRFSGLQFPNYSSELNVNALELDDSALYLCASSLVLAGNNEQFFGPGTRLTVL.

The rearrangement joins TRBV5-1 to TRBJ2-3; 11 bases align to TRBD1. The length of the CDR3 is 16 residues. Germline CDR1 SGHRS, CDR2 YFSETQ. The junction had 8 bases not matched to a gene; V was cut back by 4 bases and J by 4 bases. The DNA of the CDR3 is TGCGCCAGCAGCCTAAGGACAGGGGGCGTCGCAGATACGCAGTATTTT. Translation gives CASSLRTGGVADTQYF.

The chain has TRBV5-4 and TRBJ2-2; unclear D gene. Looked up from germline, CDR1 is SGHNT and CDR2 is YYREEE (reference sequence). This CDR3 has 13 amino acids. Trimming removed 4 bases at V and 8 bases at J, with 12 bases between. The CDR3 is CASSPKPVGELFF. The CDR3 DNA reads as TGTGCCAGCAGCCCCAAGCCGGTGGGGGAGCTGTTTTTT.